These T cell receptor beta chains were read from a single sample in a study of shared clonotypes between healthy human individuals. Measured with immunoSEQ multiplex PCR; TCRdb has only the in-frame clones, and not every one. The top ten hold around 0.13% of the sample, which has 2 million to 2.5 million clones, around 95% seen once. The sequenced material came from naive CD4+ T cells sorted from blood. Receptors were obtained from a young man in good health. The CDR3 runs from the conserved cysteine through the conserved F or W. A D gene is named only where the DNA matches it firmly. Clone size is not always given. Where it is, it says once, few, many or a class for expanded clones.

cdr3_nt	cdr3_aa	d_call	v_call	clone_size	j_call
TGTGCCAGCAGTGAATCGACGTTGGCTAGCACAGATACGCAGTATTTT	CASSESTLASTDTQYF	NA	TRBV6-1	NA	TRBJ2-3
TGTGCCAGCACCAGACAGGGATCAGCTTTCTTT	CASTRQGSAFF	TRBD1	TRBV6-5	once	TRBJ1-1
TGTGCCAGCAGTCCCGTAGCGGCAGGGGGCGGCACCGGGGAGCTGTTTTTT	CASSPVAAGGGTGELFF	TRBD1	TRBV5-6	NA	TRBJ2-2
TGCGCCAGCAGCCCCGGGACTAGCGGTTTCACCGGGGAGCTGTTTTTT	CASSPGTSGFTGELFF	TRBD2	TRBV4-3	NA	TRBJ2-2
TGTGCCAGCAGTGAAGGTATTAGCCTGGAGACCCAGTACTTC	CASSEGISLETQYF	NA	TRBV6-1	NA	TRBJ2-5
TGTGCCAGCTCACCATTACCACTGGGCCGGAGTAGTGAGCAGTTCTTC	CASSPLPLGRSSEQFF	NA	TRBV18	NA	TRBJ2-1
TGCGCCAGCAGCAGAGAGCCAGGGGGAGACTATGGCTACACCTTC	CASSREPGGDYGYTF	TRBD1	TRBV5-1	NA	TRBJ1-2
TGTGCCAGCAGCGAAAACAGGGTTACTAATGAAAAACTGTTTTTT	CASSENRVTNEKLFF	NA	TRBV6-1	NA	TRBJ1-4
TGTGCCAGCAGCCCCGGGGGAGGGGGCGCCCAAAATCACTTT	CASSPGGGGAQNHF	TRBD1	TRBV6-5	NA	TRBJ1-6
TGTGCCACCAGCAGAGATGGGGCAGCGCAAGAGACCCAGTACTTC	CATSRDGAAQETQYF	NA	TRBV15	NA	TRBJ2-5
TGTGCCAGCAGCTTAGAAGGCAGCAGGGGTACCCTCCACTTT	CASSLEGSRGTLHF	NA	TRBV11-2	NA	TRBJ1-6
TGTGCCAGCAGCTTAGAAGCAGGTCCCGAGCAGTACTTC	CASSLEAGPEQYF	NA	TRBV7-2	NA	TRBJ2-7
TGTGCCATCAGTTGGCGGGACGTCCACCAGACCCCTACGAACTACAATGAGCAGTTCTTC	CAISWRDVHQTPTNYNEQFF	NA	TRBV10-3	NA	TRBJ2-1
TGTGCCAGCAGCCCCCGGGGACTAGCACCCACCTACGAGCAGTACTTC	CASSPRGLAPTYEQYF	TRBD2	TRBV7-8	NA	TRBJ2-7
TGTGCCAGTTCGGGGGCAGGGGGCGCGGAGACCCAGTACTTC	CASSGAGGAETQYF	TRBD1	TRBV6-5	NA	TRBJ2-5
TGTGCCAGCAGCCTGACTAGCGGGACCTACAATGAGCAGTTCTTC	CASSLTSGTYNEQFF	TRBD2	TRBV5-4	NA	TRBJ2-1
TGTGCCAGCAGCAGGACAGGGGTGCACGAGCAGTACTTC	CASSRTGVHEQYF	TRBD1	TRBV6-5	NA	TRBJ2-7
TGTGCCAGCAGCGTATCGGGCGCACCAAATCAGCCCCAGCATTTT	CASSVSGAPNQPQHF	NA	TRBV9	NA	TRBJ1-5
TGTGCCAGCAGAAGGGGGCCTAATGAAAAACTGTTTTTT	CASRRGPNEKLFF	TRBD1	TRBV9	NA	TRBJ1-4
TGTGCCAGCTCACCAGGCCCGACGCGGACCCAGTACTTC	CASSPGPTRTQYF	NA	TRBV18	NA	TRBJ2-5
TGCGCCAGCAGCCCCGACGGAAACATCTATGGCTACACCTTC	CASSPDGNIYGYTF	NA	TRBV5-1	NA	TRBJ1-2
TGTGCCACAAAACGGGAGGGAAGCACAGATACGCAGTATTTT	CATKREGSTDTQYF	TRBD2	TRBV19	once	TRBJ2-3
TGTGCCAGCAGCAGGGACAGGGCGAAGAACACTGAAGCTTTCTTT	CASSRDRAKNTEAFF	TRBD1	TRBV7-8	NA	TRBJ1-1
TGTGCCAGCAGTGGTCAGGGGGCGTTGGGCAATCAGCCCCAGCATTTT	CASSGQGALGNQPQHF	TRBD1	TRBV6-1	NA	TRBJ1-5
TGTGCCATCAGCAACAGGGATACGTATAATTCACCCCTCCACTTT	CAISNRDTYNSPLHF	NA	TRBV10-3	once	TRBJ1-6
TGTGCCAGCAGTGTATTCGGCCCGGGACAGGGAGTGAACACTGAAGCTTTCTTT	CASSVFGPGQGVNTEAFF	TRBD1	TRBV6-1	NA	TRBJ1-1
TGTGCCAGCTCACCAGTTATGTCAGGGGGCACTAATTCACCCCTCCACTTT	CASSPVMSGGTNSPLHF	TRBD1	TRBV18	NA	TRBJ1-6
TGTGCCAGCAGCCTGGGGGCAGGGCTGATGACTGAAGCTTTCTTT	CASSLGAGLMTEAFF	NA	TRBV28	NA	TRBJ1-1
TGCGCCAGCAGCTTCGGTGGGAACAAGAACACTGAAGCTTTCTTT	CASSFGGNKNTEAFF	NA	TRBV5-1	NA	TRBJ1-1
TGTGCCAGCTTGCCAGGGGACAGGGGGGCTAACTATGGCTACACCTTC	CASLPGDRGANYGYTF	TRBD1	TRBV6-6	NA	TRBJ1-2
TGTGCCAGCAGCAAAGTCAAAGGGATCGAGGGGACCCAGTACTTC	CASSKVKGIEGTQYF	NA	TRBV21-1	NA	TRBJ2-5
TGTGCCAGCAGCTTCAGGACAGATATATACAATGAGCAGTTCTTC	CASSFRTDIYNEQFF	NA	TRBV5-5	once	TRBJ2-1
TGCAGCGTTGGAGGTGGTAGGGATCAGCCCCAGCATTTT	CSVGGGRDQPQHF	NA	TRBV29-1	NA	TRBJ1-5
TGTGCCAGCAGCTTAGGGGGACTAGCGGGGGGCCGAGGAGAGACCCAGTACTTC	CASSLGGLAGGRGETQYF	TRBD2	TRBV11-3	NA	TRBJ2-5
TGTGCCAGCAGTCGGCTAGGGGAGACCCAGTACTTC	CASSRLGETQYF	NA	TRBV25-1	NA	TRBJ2-5
TGTGCCAGCAGTCCGGGGGACTTCGGGGCTTTAAGTTCACCCCTCCACTTT	CASSPGDFGALSSPLHF	NA	TRBV28	NA	TRBJ1-6
TGTGCCAGCAGTGACAGACAGGGGGCTGACACCATATATTTT	CASSDRQGADTIYF	TRBD1	TRBV6-1	NA	TRBJ1-3
TGTGCCTGGAGTCAGACCGAGAACACTGAAGCTTTCTTT	CAWSQTENTEAFF	NA	TRBV30	NA	TRBJ1-1
TGTGCCAGCAGCCTCCAATCGAGGCTATACACTGAAGCTTTCTTT	CASSLQSRLYTEAFF	NA	TRBV27	NA	TRBJ1-1
TGTGCCAGCAGTTTAAGGGCCCGAGAGACCCAGTACTTC	CASSLRARETQYF	NA	TRBV28	NA	TRBJ2-5
TGTGCCAGCGGTAGTCGTTCTTCCGAGCAGTACTTC	CASGSRSSEQYF	NA	TRBV2	NA	TRBJ2-7
TGTGCCAGCAGCTTGGGGTTCTCTGGAAACACCATATATTTT	CASSLGFSGNTIYF	NA	TRBV6-1	NA	TRBJ1-3
TGTGCCAGCTCACCCACAGGGGGCTATGGCTACACCTTC	CASSPTGGYGYTF	TRBD1	TRBV18	few	TRBJ1-2
TGTGCCAGCAGCCTCGGAGGAAATTCACCCCTCCACTTT	CASSLGGNSPLHF	NA	TRBV2	NA	TRBJ1-6
TGTGCCAGCAGCTTAATGTGGCTAGATTCATACGAGCAGTACTTC	CASSLMWLDSYEQYF	NA	TRBV7-2	once	TRBJ2-7
TGTGCCAGCAGGGGGACAGGGAACGCCGGGGAGCTGTTTTTT	CASRGTGNAGELFF	TRBD1	TRBV2	NA	TRBJ2-2
TGCGCCAGCAGCTTACTGACAGGGGCCGGGGCCAACGTCCTGACTTTC	CASSLLTGAGANVLTF	TRBD1	TRBV5-1	NA	TRBJ2-6
TGTGCCAGCAGCTTTGGGTTTAGGAGCTCCTACGAGCAGTACTTC	CASSFGFRSSYEQYF	NA	TRBV7-2	NA	TRBJ2-7
TGTGCCAGCAGCTCGACCGGGACAGGCTATTACAATGAGCAGTTCTTC	CASSSTGTGYYNEQFF	TRBD1	TRBV11-2	NA	TRBJ2-1
TGTGCCAGCAGTGAGTCGGGACCCTACGAGCAGTACTTC	CASSESGPYEQYF	NA	TRBV6-1	once	TRBJ2-7
TGCAGAACGGACAGGGGAAACACCGGGGAGCTGTTTTTT	CRTDRGNTGELFF	NA	TRBV1	NA	TRBJ2-2
TGTGCCAGCTCACCCCTTCCAGGGAACACTGAAGCTTTCTTT	CASSPLPGNTEAFF	NA	TRBV18	NA	TRBJ1-1
TGTGCCTGGAGTGTAGGGACACTCCGTAAGCCCCAGCATTTT	CAWSVGTLRKPQHF	NA	TRBV30	NA	TRBJ1-5
TGTGCCCCCATAGTAGGCTCTGGGGCCAACGTCCTGACTTTC	CAPIVGSGANVLTF	NA	TRBV19	once	TRBJ2-6
TGTGCCATCAGTGGTTGGGGGCCCTACGAGCAGTACTTC	CAISGWGPYEQYF	NA	TRBV10-3	NA	TRBJ2-7
TGTGCCAGCAGCCACACTAGCGGACTAAAAAACATTCAGTACTTC	CASSHTSGLKNIQYF	TRBD2	TRBV7-8	NA	TRBJ2-4
TGTGCCAGCTGGGACAGCCCCTACGAGCAGTACTTC	CASWDSPYEQYF	TRBD1	TRBV27	NA	TRBJ2-7